Below, one T cell receptor beta chain is given with its context. Antigen: not known. The sample originates from a study of neoadjuvant nivolumab and ipilimumab in lung cancer. Study information: The combination arm added day-1 ipilimumab 1 mg/kg to nivolumab 3 mg/kg on days 1, 15, 29.

Study conclusions and caveats: From pretherapy to surgery, tumor richness and clonality rose with dual therapy. TCR receptors were sequenced in few samples.

Some clones are missing from TCRdb's copy, which holds only in-frame ones; the method was immunoSEQ multiplex PCR. The sample has nearly 7,500 clones, approximately 85% seen once; the top ten hold 5.5% to 8%. Germline assignment: CDR1 MNHNY and CDR2 SVGAGI (reference sequence). This CDR3 has 16 amino acids. With V trimmed by 4 bases and J by 4 bases, 10 bases remained unmatched. The source material was tumor tissue, sampled after neoadjuvant nivolumab, alone or with ipilimumab, at or shortly before surgery. The TCR was taken from an adult with non-small cell lung cancer. This chain connects TRBV6-6 to TRBJ1-5; 7 positions match TRBD1. DNA of the CDR3: TGTGCCAGCAGTTGGGAGACAGGGAGTCCTAATCAGCCCCAGCATTTT. Translation gives CASSWETGSPNQPQHF.